What follows is one T cell receptor (beta chain) and its context. Its specificity is not known. The CDR3 is made up of 12 amino acids. Deletions cut 4 bases from V and 5 bases from J, with 9 bases between. Germline CDR1 SQVTM, CDR2 ANQGSEA. Profiled with immunoSEQ multiplex PCR; TCRdb holds only in-frame clones, not every one. In the table there are 98,000 or so clones, roughly 87% of which are singletons. This sample stems from a study of PD-1 blockade in classical Hodgkin lymphoma. Overall study: A 3 mg/kg intravenous dose of nivolumab was received by patients every 2 weeks. General study results and limits: Nivolumab initiated under 1 year post-ASCT led to patient exclusion. The origin of the repertoire differences remains undefined, with disease activity or prior therapy as possible causes. Significant TCR diversity gains by C4D1 occurred in CD4+ but not CD8+ cells.

All the patients suffered relapse after autologous stem cell transplantation, and brentuximab vedotin exposure differed. The chain uses TRBV29-1 and TRBJ1-5, with D possibly being TRBD1 (6 bases). The receptor was derived from a human donor with classical Hodgkin lymphoma. The specimen was peripheral blood mononuclear cells (PBMCs), collected before the second cycle of nivolumab. CDR3 protein: CSVGDIDQPQHF. Here the CDR3 DNA reads TGCAGCGTTGGGGACATAGATCAGCCCCAGCATTTT.